These T cell receptor beta chains were read from a single sample in a study of tumor-infiltrating lymphocytes in glioblastoma multiforme. TCRdb used MiXCR to reprocess the multiplex PCR reads, holding one entry per CDR3 protein. This table holds about 8,400 distinct CDR3 sequences, around 70% found once. The sample consisted of brain tumor tissue. The receptors here all came from a male donor with glioblastoma. CDR3s include the opening cysteine and the closing phenylalanine or tryptophan. A D gene is named only where the DNA matches it firmly. A clone size is listed for some rows: how often the clone was seen (once, few, many), or a class if it is expanded.

J gene,CDR3 length,V gene,clone size,D gene,CDR3 DNA,CDR3 protein
TRBJ2-2,17,TRBV25-1,once,NA,TGTGCCGGCAATGCCCAAGAAGGGCGCCTAGGCACCGGGGAGCTGTTTTTT,CAGNAQEGRLGTGELFF
TRBJ2-1,14,TRBV29-1,NA,TRBD1,TGCAGCGTTGAAGGGGACAGGGACTACAATGAGAAGTTCTTC,CSVEGDRDYNEKFF
TRBJ1-1,13,TRBV6-5,large,NA,TGTGCCAGCAGAAGACAGTCGTGGGCTGAAGCTTTCTTT,CASRRQSWAEAFF
TRBJ2-1,15,TRBV7-8,NA,NA,TGCGTCAGCAGCCAGAAGTTCGGGGGCTACAATGAGCAGTTCTTC,CVSSQKFGGYNEQFF
TRBJ2-1,13,TRBV11-2,NA,NA,TGTGCCAGCAGCCCAACTAGCCTGGGGGAGCAGTTCTTC,CASSPTSLGEQFF
TRBJ1-4,13,TRBV11-2,NA,NA,TGTGCCAGCAGCCCCAGAAGTGGAGGGGAAACCGTTTTT,CASSPRSGGETVF
TRBJ2-1,17,TRBV20-1,NA,TRBD2,TGCAGTGCTCCAGACTATACTAGCGGGAGTACCTACAATGAGCAGTTCTTC,CSAPDYTSGSTYNEQFF
TRBJ2-3,14,TRBV11-2,NA,TRBD2,TGTGCCAGCAGCTTAGAGGGGAGGGCAGATACGCAGTTTTTT,CASSLEGRADTQFF
TRBJ2-7,12,TRBV11-2,NA,NA,TGTGCCAGCAGCCCTCAGGGATACGAGCAGTACTTC,CASSPQGYEQYF
TRBJ1-4,13,TRBV11-2,NA,NA,TGTGCCAGCAGCCTCAACCAGAATGAAAAACTGTTTTTT,CASSLNQNEKLFF
TRBJ1-3,14,TRBV19,NA,NA,TGTGCCACCGCTAGGAGAGAGCATGAAAACGCCATATATTTT,CATARREHENAIYF
TRBJ2-2,17,TRBV4-1,NA,TRBD2,TGCGCCATCATCCAAGATTGGCCAGCGGGGGTCCCCGGGGAGCTGTTTTTT,CAIIQDWPAGVPGELFF
TRBJ2-7,15,TRBV6-2/TRBV6-3,NA,NA,TGTGCCAGCAAGTTTGGTGGCGGCCGGACCTACGAGCAGTACTTC,CASKFGGGRTYEQYF
TRBJ2-7,11,TRBV30,NA,NA,TGTGCCTGGAGTTTTTGGGGGGAGCAGTACTTC,CAWSFWGEQYF
TRBJ2-1,14,TRBV10-3,few,NA,TGTGCCACCCGTTCGAGCTTCTCCTACAATGAGCAGTTCTTC,CATRSSFSYNEQFF